A single sample gave rise to the 9 T cell receptor beta chains below, sequenced in a study of monozygotic twins with inflammatory bowel disease. No DNA is given; TCRdb re-called the 5' RACE reads and lists each CDR3 protein once. This sample's table reports fewer than 550,000 distinct CDR3 sequences. Sequencing used blood. The receptors shown here come from a human donor with ulcerative colitis or Crohn's disease, or a healthy co-twin of an affected twin (not recorded which).

This chain uses TRBV18 with TRBJ1-1. The germline gives CDR1 KGHSH, CDR2 LQKENI. The CDR3 runs 14 residues. CDR3 in amino acids: CASSPRQPDTEAFF.

This chain links TRBV27 with TRBJ2-1; TCRdb's assignment of TRBD1 cannot be checked, as there is no DNA. There are 15 residues in the CDR3. Germline V gene sequence: CDR1 MNHEY, CDR2 SMNVEV (reference sequence). This CDR3 is CASSLGRGVYNEQFF.

The V gene is TRBV19, the J gene TRBJ2-1; with no DNA, the TCRdb D assignment of TRBD2 cannot be verified. Germline assignment: CDR1 LNHDA and CDR2 SQIVND (reference sequence). The CDR3 has 14 amino acids. Here the CDR3 reads CASRQATSGHEQFF.

J is TRBJ2-3 and V is TRBV24-1; TCRdb picks TRBD2, but there is no DNA to check that call. Germline CDR1 KGHDR, CDR2 SFDVKD. CDR3 size: 17 residues. The CDR3 reads CATSDFSSGGPQDTQYF.

This chain links TRBV9 with TRBJ1-1; TCRdb reports TRBD1, a call that lacks DNA to check it against. CDR1 and CDR2 (germline): SGDLS, YYNGEE. The CDR3 is made up of 16 amino acids. The CDR3 loop reads CASSVDGGGGRTEAFF. Full variable domain (outside the CDR3, taken from reference TRBV9 and TRBJ1-1): DSGVTQTPKHLITATGQRVTLRCSPRSGDLSVYWYQQSLDQGLQFLIQYYNGEERAKGNILERFSAQQFPDLHSELNLSSLELGDSALYFCASSVDGGGGRTEAFFGQGTRLTVV.

The chain combines TRBV7-2 with TRBJ1-1; no DNA is available, so the TRBD1 call from TCRdb remains unchecked. Germline lookup yields CDR1 SGHTA and CDR2 FQGNSA. This CDR3 has 14 residues. Here the CDR3 reads CASSPTGGRPEAFF.

The chain carries TRBV6-6 and TRBJ2-7; TCRdb selects TRBD1, and the lack of DNA leaves this call unchecked. Germline-derived CDR1 and CDR2 are MNHNY and SVGAGI (reference sequence). The CDR3 runs 12 residues. The chain's CDR3 is CASSYAGDEQYF.

The chain links TRBV10-3 to TRBJ2-1; the D gene TCRdb calls, TRBD2, cannot be checked with no DNA. The CDR3 is 16 residues long. Per germline, CDR1 ENHRY and CDR2 SYGVKD. The CDR3: CAISRTSGALDNEQFF.

The chain uses TRBV20-1 and TRBJ2-1; TCRdb selects TRBD1, and the lack of DNA leaves this call unchecked. CDR3 length: 14 residues. Germline-derived CDR1 and CDR2 are DFQATT and SNEGSKA (reference sequence). The CDR3 region is CSAREALGANEQFF.